The T cell receptor beta chain under discussion was sequenced for a study of blood T cell repertoires in COVID-19. The CDR3 is 12 amino acids. V lost 6 bases and J lost 2, with 5 bases in between. Germline V lookup: CDR1 MDHEN, CDR2 SYDVKM. Original processing methods: Cell counts per sample came from amplifying reference gene primers. Sequencing was performed with immunoSEQ multiplex PCR; in TCRdb, only in-frame clones are kept and a portion is missing. V and J calls plus clone size are reproduced from that table; the DNA served to infer D and trimming. The sample has some 93,000 clones, 70% to 80% seen once.

V is TRBV28 and J is TRBJ2-1; D is uncertain. The clonotype was recovered from a human donor in a cohort sampled during active COVID-19. Sample: peripheral blood. The chain's CDR3 is CASRATYNEQFF. The CDR3 region has the DNA TGTGCCAGCAGGGCAACCTACAATGAGCAGTTCTTC.